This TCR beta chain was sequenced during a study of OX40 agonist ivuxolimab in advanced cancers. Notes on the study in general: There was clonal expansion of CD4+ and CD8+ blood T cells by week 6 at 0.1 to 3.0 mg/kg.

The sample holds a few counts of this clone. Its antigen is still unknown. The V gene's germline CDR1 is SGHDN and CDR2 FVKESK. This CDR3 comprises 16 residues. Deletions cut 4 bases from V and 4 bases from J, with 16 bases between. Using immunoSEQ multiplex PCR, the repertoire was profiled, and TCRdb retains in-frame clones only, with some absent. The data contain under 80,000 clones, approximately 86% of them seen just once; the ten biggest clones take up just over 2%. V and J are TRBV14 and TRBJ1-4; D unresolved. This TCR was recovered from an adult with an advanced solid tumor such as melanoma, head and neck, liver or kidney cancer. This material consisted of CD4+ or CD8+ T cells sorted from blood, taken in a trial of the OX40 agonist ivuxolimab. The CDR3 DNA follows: TGTGCCAGCAGCCCCGGAAACAACAGATTTAATGAAAAACTGTTTTTT. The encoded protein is CASSPGNNRFNEKLFF. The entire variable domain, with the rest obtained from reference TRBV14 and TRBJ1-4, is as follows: EAGVTQFPSHSVIEKGQTVTLRCDPISGHDNLYWYRRVMGKEIKFLLHFVKESKQDESGMPNNRFLAERTGGTYSTLKVQPAELEDSGVYFCASSPGNNRFNEKLFFGSGTQLSVL.